This T cell receptor (beta chain) came from a study of cytomegalovirus exposure and HLA in healthy donors. Regarding the study as a whole: Most of the TCR beta V segments (in an earlier analysis) were productive either about 90% or about 30% of the time. Later analysis identified a missense DCLRE1C variant that was linked to TCR beta V- and J-gene trimming. Excluded were some V segments that proved indistinguishable, including TRBV6-2 and TRBV6-3.

The primer mix had 60 Vbeta and 13 Jbeta primers. TCRdb's copy holds only in-frame clones and misses some; the assay was immunoSEQ multiplex PCR. The table shows fewer than 200,000 clones, with approximately 80% occurring only once. Donors showed nominal health when sampled, although they likely had unrecorded immune exposures. From germline, CDR1 is SGDLS and CDR2 YYNGEE. The J segment lost 5 bases and the V segment lost 3 bases, leaving 12 bases of the junction unmatched. This CDR3 region has 16 residues. Comments on this clone: Its antigen is still unknown.

The clonotype comes from a man aged 55 to 70 in good health and CMV-seronegative. J is TRBJ2-7 and V is TRBV9; 9 nucleotides match TRBD2. The specimen was PBMCs. The chain's CDR3 is CASSAHTGRGGNEQYF. The CDR3 DNA sequence: TGTGCCAGCAGCGCCCACACGGGGCGGGGGGGCAACGAGCAGTACTTC. Full variable domain (remainder filled in from reference TRBV9 and TRBJ2-7): DSGVTQTPKHLITATGQRVTLRCSPRSGDLSVYWYQQSLDQGLQFLIQYYNGEERAKGNILERFSAQQFPDLHSELNLSSLELGDSALYFCASSAHTGRGGNEQYFGPGTRLTVT.